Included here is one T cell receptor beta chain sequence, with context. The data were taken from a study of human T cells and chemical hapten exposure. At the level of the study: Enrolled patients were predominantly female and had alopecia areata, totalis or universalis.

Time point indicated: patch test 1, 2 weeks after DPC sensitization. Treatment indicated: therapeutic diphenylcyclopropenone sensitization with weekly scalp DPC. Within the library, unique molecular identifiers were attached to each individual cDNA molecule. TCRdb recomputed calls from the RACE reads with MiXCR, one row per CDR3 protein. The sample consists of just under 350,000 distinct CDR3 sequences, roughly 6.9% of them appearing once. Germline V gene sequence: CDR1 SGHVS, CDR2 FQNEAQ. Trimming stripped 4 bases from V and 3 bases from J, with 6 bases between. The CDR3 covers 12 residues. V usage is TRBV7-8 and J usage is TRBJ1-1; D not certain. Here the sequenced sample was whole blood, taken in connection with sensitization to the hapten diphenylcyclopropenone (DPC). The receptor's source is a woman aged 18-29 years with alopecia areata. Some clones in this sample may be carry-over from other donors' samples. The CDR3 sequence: CASSSSYTEAFF. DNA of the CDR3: TGTGCCAGCAGCTCCAGCTACACTGAAGCTTTCTTT.